This record covers a single T cell receptor (beta chain). Its specificity is unknown. This sample is drawn from a study of cytomegalovirus exposure and HLA in healthy donors. Broader study findings: Under in vitro conditions, a few CMV-associated chains were confirmed as specific for CMV antigens. First-cohort TCR clusters were later found to tend to co-occur in the approximately 120 validation repertoires. Cytomegalovirus association was assigned to about 180 TCR beta chains.

Method: immunoSEQ multiplex PCR; TCRdb's copy keeps in-frame clones and lacks some. The sample has over 200,000 clones, just over 85% seen once. Germline V lookup: CDR1 SNHLY, CDR2 FYNNEI. The CDR3 runs to 15 residues. Trimming pared 3 bases from V and 0 bases from J, leaving 10 bases between. The specimen sequenced was PBMCs. The sequence was obtained from a woman aged 18-29 years in good health and CMV-seronegative. V gene TRBV2 combines with J gene TRBJ2-3; D unresolved. CDR3 sequence reads: CASSDLQASTDTQYF. As DNA, the CDR3 is TGTGCCAGCAGTGATTTGCAGGCAAGCACAGATACGCAGTATTTT.